A single sample is the source of the 10 T cell receptor beta chains below, sequenced in a study of T cell changes during pregnancy in multiple sclerosis. This table comes from immunoSEQ multiplex PCR, and its TCRdb copy is limited to in-frame clones, with some not included. Of just under 50,000 clones in the sample, approximately 90% are singletons; the top ten hold more than 8.5%. The sample was CD8+ T cells from peripheral blood mononuclear cells, taken after pregnancy. These receptors came from a female donor with multiple sclerosis, enrolled in a pregnancy study.

The chain links TRBV7-2 to TRBJ1-2; TRBD1 matches 7 bases. The CDR3 totals 17 residues. Per the germline V gene, CDR1 is SGHTA and CDR2 is FQGNSA. The junction had 11 bases not matched to a gene; V was cut back by 4 bases and J by 0 bases. The CDR3 spells CASSSYRGQAANYGYTF. The CDR3 DNA reads TGTGCCAGCAGCTCATATAGAGGACAGGCCGCTAACTATGGCTACACCTTC.

A single count supports this clone. The chain has TRBV13 and TRBJ1-2, with TRBD1 as a possible D gene (5 bases). Germline CDR1 and CDR2: PRHDT and FYEKMQ (reference sequence). V shed 5 bases and J shed 1 base, with 14 bases lying between them. The CDR3 length is 15 residues. The CDR3 sequence: CASSGGDGVNYGYTF. CDR3 nucleotide sequence: TGTGCCAGCAGCGGCGGGGACGGGGTTAACTATGGCTACACCTTC.

V gene TRBV5-8 combines with J gene TRBJ1-5; D is unclear. Looked up from germline, CDR1 is SGHTS and CDR2 is YDEGEE. The V gene lost 0 bases and the J gene lost 9 bases, with 16 bases spanning the gap. The CDR3 contains 15 residues. This CDR3 reads CASSLGIGGLVPQHF. The DNA for the CDR3 is TGTGCCAGCAGCTTGGGAATTGGAGGTCTGGTGCCCCAGCATTTT. The variable domain in full, completed from reference TRBV5-8 and TRBJ1-5, reads EAGVTQSPTHLIKTRGQQATLRCSPISGHTSVYWYQQALGLGLQFLLWYDEGEERNRGNFPPRFSGRQFPNYSSELNVNALELEDSALYLCASSLGIGGLVPQHFGDGTRLSIL.

CDR3 region: CASSLGGGASDTQYF. In DNA, the CDR3 is TGTGCCAGCAGCTTGGGCGGGGGGGCCAGTGATACGCAGTATTTT. This chain joins TRBV7-6 and TRBJ2-3, with 9 bases identical to TRBD2. CDR3 length: 15 amino acids. Trimming cost V 3 bases and J 6 bases; bases outside gene matches: 7. In germline, CDR1 is SGHVS, CDR2 FNYEAQ.

The chain joins TRBV7-7 to TRBJ1-1; D gene uncertain. V lost 1 base and J lost 5, with 14 bases in between. The CDR3 is 15 residues long. Germline-derived CDR1 and CDR2 are SSHAT and FNYEAQ (reference sequence). The CDR3 here is CASSLVRAVRTEAFF. In nucleotides, the CDR3 is TGTGCCAGCAGCTTAGTGCGGGCGGTGAGAACTGAAGCTTTCTTT.

This clone was picked up one time. The V call is TRBV7-9, the J call TRBJ2-7; D perhaps matches TRBD1 (7 bases). The germline V gene has CDR1 SEHNR and CDR2 FQNEAQ (reference sequence). This CDR3 has 14 amino acids. Trimming pared 0 bases from V and 6 bases from J, leaving 12 bases between. CDR3 bases: TGTGCCAGCAGCTTAGCCAGGGGGGAAGGCGAGCAGTACTTC. This translates into CASSLARGEGEQYF. The variable domain in full, with the rest retrieved from reference TRBV7-9 and TRBJ2-7, is DTGVSQNPRHKITKRGQNVTFRCDPISEHNRLYWYRQTLGQGPEFLTYFQNEAQLEKSRLLSDRFSAERPKGSFSTLEIQRTEQGDSAMYLCASSLARGEGEQYFGPGTRLTVT.

The chain recombines TRBV27 with TRBJ2-1, with 9 bases aligning to TRBD1. J gave up 6 bases and V 9 bases, and 9 bases lay outside the gene matches. The germline gives CDR1 MNHEY, CDR2 SMNVEV (reference sequence). This CDR3 region has 14 residues. CDR3 nucleotide sequence: TGTGCCAGTAGATCCGGGACAGGGTTCAATGAGCAGTTCTTC. It encodes CASRSGTGFNEQFF.

The V and J genes are TRBV16 and TRBJ2-7; 9 bases align to TRBD1. CDR3 length: 17 amino acids. Losses at the gene ends were 4 bases for V and 0 bases for J; bases not matched to a gene: 10. Germline V lookup: CDR1 KGHSY, CDR2 FQNENV. The CDR3 coding sequence is TGTGCCAGCAGCCCCCTTCCACCGGGACAGGGCTCCTACGAGCAGTACTTC. Residues: CASSPLPPGQGSYEQYF. The full variable domain, in which reference TRBV16 and TRBJ2-7 provide the parts outside the CDR3, is GEEVAQTPKHLVRGEGQKAKLYCAPIKGHSYVFWYQQVLKNEFKFLISFQNENVFDETGMPKERFSAKCLPNSPCSLEIQATKLEDSAVYFCASSPLPPGQGSYEQYFGPGTRLTVT.

V usage is TRBV25-1 and J usage is TRBJ2-3; 7 bases match TRBD1. Losses at the gene ends were 6 bases for V and 5 bases for J; bases not matched to a gene: 11. The CDR3 length is 15 residues. Germline V CDR1 and CDR2: MGHDK, SYGVNS. DNA of the CDR3: TGTGCCAGCAGCAACATAGGGGGCTCTGGAGATACGCAGTATTTT. Amino acid sequence: CASSNIGGSGDTQYF.

The chain is built from TRBV15 and TRBJ1-1, with 11 bases lining up with TRBD1. CDR3 length equals 16 residues. The germline CDR1 and CDR2 sequences are LNHNV and YYDKDF (reference sequence). With V trimmed by 3 bases and J by 2 bases, 5 bases remained unmatched. The CDR3 DNA reads as TGTGCCACCAGCAGGGGACAGGGGGGGAAAAACACTGAAGCTTTCTTT. Translating it yields CATSRGQGGKNTEAFF.